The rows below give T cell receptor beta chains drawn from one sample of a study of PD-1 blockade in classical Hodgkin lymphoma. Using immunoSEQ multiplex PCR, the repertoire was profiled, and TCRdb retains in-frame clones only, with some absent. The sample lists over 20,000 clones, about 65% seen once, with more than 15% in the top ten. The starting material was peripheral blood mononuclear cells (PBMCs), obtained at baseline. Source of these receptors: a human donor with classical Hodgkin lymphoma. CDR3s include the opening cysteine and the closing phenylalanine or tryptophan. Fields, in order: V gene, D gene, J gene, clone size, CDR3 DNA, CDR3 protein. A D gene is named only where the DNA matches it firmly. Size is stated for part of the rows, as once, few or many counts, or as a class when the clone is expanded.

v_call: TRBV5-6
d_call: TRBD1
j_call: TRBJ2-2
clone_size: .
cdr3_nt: TGTGCCAGCAGCTTTATGGACAGGTCCGGGGAGCTGTTTTTT
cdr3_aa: CASSFMDRSGELFF

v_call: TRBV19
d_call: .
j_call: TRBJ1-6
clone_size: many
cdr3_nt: TGTGCCAGTAGCTGGCTGAATTCACCCCTCCACTTT
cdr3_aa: CASSWLNSPLHF

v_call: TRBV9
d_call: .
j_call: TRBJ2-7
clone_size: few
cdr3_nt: TGTGCCAGCAGCGAGGACTCGCTGAGGGACGAGCAGTACTTC
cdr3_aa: CASSEDSLRDEQYF

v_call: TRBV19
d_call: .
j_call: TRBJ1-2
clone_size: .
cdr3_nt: TGTGCCAGTAGAGAATTTAACTATGGCTACACCTTC
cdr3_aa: CASREFNYGYTF

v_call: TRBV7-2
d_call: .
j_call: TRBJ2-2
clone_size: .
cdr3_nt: TGTGCCAGCAGCTTAGTGATGTCAGGGAACACCGGGGAGCTGTTTTTT
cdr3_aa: CASSLVMSGNTGELFF

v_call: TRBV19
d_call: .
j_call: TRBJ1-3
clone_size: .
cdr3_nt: TGTGCCAGTAGTATGGAGGGCGCTGGAAACACCATATATTTT
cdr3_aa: CASSMEGAGNTIYF

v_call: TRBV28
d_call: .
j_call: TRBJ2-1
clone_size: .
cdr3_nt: TGTGCCAGCAAGGACAATGAGCAGTTCTTC
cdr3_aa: CASKDNEQFF

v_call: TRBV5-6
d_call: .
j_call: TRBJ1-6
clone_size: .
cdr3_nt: TGTGCCAGCAGCTTGATAGGGCCGAGCTCCTATAATTCACCCCTCCACTTT
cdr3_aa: CASSLIGPSSYNSPLHF

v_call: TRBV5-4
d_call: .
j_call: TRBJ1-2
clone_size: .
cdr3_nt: TGTGCCAGCAGGTCTCCAGGGGAGGGTGGCTACACCTTC
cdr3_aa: CASRSPGEGGYTF

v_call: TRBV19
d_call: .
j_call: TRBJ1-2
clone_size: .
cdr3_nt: TGTGCCAGCAGTTACCTCAGAGGGGAATCGAATGGCTACACCTTC
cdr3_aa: CASSYLRGESNGYTF

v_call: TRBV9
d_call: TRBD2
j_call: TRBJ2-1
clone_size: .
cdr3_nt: TGTGCCAGCAGCGTTAGCGGGGGGGGATACAATGAGCAGTTCTTC
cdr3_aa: CASSVSGGGYNEQFF

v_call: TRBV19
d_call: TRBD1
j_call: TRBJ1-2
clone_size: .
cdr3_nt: TGTGCCAGTAGTACGATACAGGGGGCTTATGGCTACACCTTC
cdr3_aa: CASSTIQGAYGYTF

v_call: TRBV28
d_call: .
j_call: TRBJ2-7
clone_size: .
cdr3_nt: TGTGCCAGCAGCATAGGGTGGGAGCAGTACTTC
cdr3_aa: CASSIGWEQYF

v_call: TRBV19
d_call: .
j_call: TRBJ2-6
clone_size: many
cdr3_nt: TGTGCCAGTAGTATCTCAAGTTCCTCTGGGGCCAACGTCCTGACTTTC
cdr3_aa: CASSISSSSGANVLTF

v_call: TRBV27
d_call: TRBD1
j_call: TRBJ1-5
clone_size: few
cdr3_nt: TGTGCCAGCAGGGGACAGGGTTATCAGCCCCAGCATTTT
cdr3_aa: CASRGQGYQPQHF

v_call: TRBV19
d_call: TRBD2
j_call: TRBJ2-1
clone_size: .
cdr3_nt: TGTGCCAGTAGTATCCTCAGAGTAGCGGGAGTCGGCGAGCAGTTCTTC
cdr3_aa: CASSILRVAGVGEQFF

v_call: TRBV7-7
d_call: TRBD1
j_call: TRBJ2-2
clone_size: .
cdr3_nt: TGTGCCAGCAGCTTGCGACAGGGTCCGAACACCGGGGAGCTGTTTTTT
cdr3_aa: CASSLRQGPNTGELFF

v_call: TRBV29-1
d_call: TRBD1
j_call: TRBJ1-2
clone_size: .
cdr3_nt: TGCAGCGTTGGAGGGACAGGGTACGACTATGGCTACACCTTC
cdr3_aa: CSVGGTGYDYGYTF

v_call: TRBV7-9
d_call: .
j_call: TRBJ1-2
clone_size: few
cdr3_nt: TGTGCCAGCAGCCTGGCGGGTCAATTGGGCCATGGCTACACCTTC
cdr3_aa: CASSLAGQLGHGYTF

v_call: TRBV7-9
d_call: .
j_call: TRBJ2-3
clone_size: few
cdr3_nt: TGTGCCAGCAGTAGGGCCAGCACAGATACGCAGTATTTT
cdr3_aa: CASSRASTDTQYF

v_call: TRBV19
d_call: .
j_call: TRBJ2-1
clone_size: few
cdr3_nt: TGTGCCAGCCGGCATTTTAGGGGCCCCCACAATGAGCAGTTCTTC
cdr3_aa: CASRHFRGPHNEQFF

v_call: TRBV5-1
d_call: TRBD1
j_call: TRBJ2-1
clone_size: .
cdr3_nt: TGCGCCAGCAGCATTGGACAGGTTTCCAATGAGCAGTTCTTC
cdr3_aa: CASSIGQVSNEQFF

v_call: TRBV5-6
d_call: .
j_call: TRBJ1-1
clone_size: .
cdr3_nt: TGTGCCAGCAGCTTACAGGGCCTGGGCATGAACACTGAAGCTTTCTTT
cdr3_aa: CASSLQGLGMNTEAFF

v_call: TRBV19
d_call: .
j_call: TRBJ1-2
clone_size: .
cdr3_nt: TGTGCCAGTAGCCTTCTAACAGCTAACTATGGCTACACCTTC
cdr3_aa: CASSLLTANYGYTF

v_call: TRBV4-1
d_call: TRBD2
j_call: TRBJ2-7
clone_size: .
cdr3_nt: TGCGCCAGCAGCCCAGTACTAGCGGGAGGCTGGCCCTACGAGCAGTACTTC
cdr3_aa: CASSPVLAGGWPYEQYF

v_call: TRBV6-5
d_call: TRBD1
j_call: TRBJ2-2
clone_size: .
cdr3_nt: TGTGCCAGCAGACGGACAGGGGACACCGGGGAGCTGTTTTTT
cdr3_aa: CASRRTGDTGELFF

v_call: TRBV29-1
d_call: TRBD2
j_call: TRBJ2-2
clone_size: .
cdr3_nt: TGCAGCGTTGGGGAGGGTTACACCGGGGAGCTGTTTTTT
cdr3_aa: CSVGEGYTGELFF

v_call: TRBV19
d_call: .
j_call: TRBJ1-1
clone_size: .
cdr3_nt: TGTGCCAGTAGCTACCTAGGGAGAGGGGCTGAAGCTTTCTTT
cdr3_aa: CASSYLGRGAEAFF

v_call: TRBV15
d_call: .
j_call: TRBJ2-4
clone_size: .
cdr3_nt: TGTGCCACCAGCAGAGATATTTCCGGAACCCTAGCCAAAAACATTCAGTACTTC
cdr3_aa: CATSRDISGTLAKNIQYF

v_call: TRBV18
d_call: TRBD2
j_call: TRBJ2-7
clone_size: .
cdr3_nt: TGTGCCAGCTCACCGCTTAGCGGGAGCATGTACGAGCAGTACTTC
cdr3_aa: CASSPLSGSMYEQYF

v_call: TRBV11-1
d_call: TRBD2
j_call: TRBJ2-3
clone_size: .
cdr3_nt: TGTGCCAGCAGCTTGGGACTAGCGGCCACAGATACGCAGTATTTT
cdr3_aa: CASSLGLAATDTQYF

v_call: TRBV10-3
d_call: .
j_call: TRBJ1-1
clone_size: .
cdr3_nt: TGTGCCATCAGTGAGCGGGACCCCACTGAAGCTTTCTTT
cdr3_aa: CAISERDPTEAFF

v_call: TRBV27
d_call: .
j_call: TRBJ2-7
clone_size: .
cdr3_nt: TGTGCCAGCAGTTTACAACCAACATACTACGAGCAGTACTTC
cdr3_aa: CASSLQPTYYEQYF

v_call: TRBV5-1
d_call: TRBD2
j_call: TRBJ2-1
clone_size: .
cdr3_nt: TGCGCCAGCAGCTTGGAGGCTAGCGGGTCTAATGAGCAGTTCTTC
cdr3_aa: CASSLEASGSNEQFF

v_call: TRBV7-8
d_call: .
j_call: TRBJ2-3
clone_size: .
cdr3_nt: TGTGCCAGCAGCTTGGGGCCAGATACGCAGTATTTT
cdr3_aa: CASSLGPDTQYF

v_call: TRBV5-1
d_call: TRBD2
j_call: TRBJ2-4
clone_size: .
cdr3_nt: TGCGCCAGCAGCCGCGTCACGACTAGCGGGAGCCTTAACTTAGGCAAAAACATTCAGTACTTC
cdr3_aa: CASSRVTTSGSLNLGKNIQYF

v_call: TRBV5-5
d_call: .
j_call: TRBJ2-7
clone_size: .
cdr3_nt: TGTGCCAGCAGCCCCGGGGTGGGAGGAAAATACGAGCAGTACTTC
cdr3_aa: CASSPGVGGKYEQYF

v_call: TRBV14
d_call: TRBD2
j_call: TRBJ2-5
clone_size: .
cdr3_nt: TGTGCCAGCAGCCAGGCGGGGGGGCACCCAGAGACCCAGTACTTC
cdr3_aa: CASSQAGGHPETQYF

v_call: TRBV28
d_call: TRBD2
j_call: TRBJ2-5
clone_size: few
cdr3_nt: TGTGCCAGCAGTCCTACGAGGACTAGCGGGGGAGCCGCGAAGTACTTC
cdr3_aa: CASSPTRTSGGAAKYF

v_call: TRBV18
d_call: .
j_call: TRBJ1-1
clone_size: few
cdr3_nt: TGTGCCAGCTCACGGGGGGCGTACACTGAAGCTTTCTTT
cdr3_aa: CASSRGAYTEAFF

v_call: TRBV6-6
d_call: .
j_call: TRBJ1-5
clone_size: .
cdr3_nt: TGTGCCAGCACCAAACTACAGGGAATTCAGCCCCAGCATTTT
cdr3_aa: CASTKLQGIQPQHF

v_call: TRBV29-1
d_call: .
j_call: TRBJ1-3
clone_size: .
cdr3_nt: TGCAGCGTTGTCGTCTCTGGAAACACCATATATTTT
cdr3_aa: CSVVVSGNTIYF

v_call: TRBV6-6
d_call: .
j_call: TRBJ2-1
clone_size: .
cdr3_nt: TGTGCCAGCAGCCGCTCCAAGGGGAATGAGCAGTTCTTC
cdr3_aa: CASSRSKGNEQFF

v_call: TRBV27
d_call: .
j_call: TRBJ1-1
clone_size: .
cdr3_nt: TGTGCCAGCTGGGAGAGGAACACTGAAGCTTTCTTT
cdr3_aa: CASWERNTEAFF

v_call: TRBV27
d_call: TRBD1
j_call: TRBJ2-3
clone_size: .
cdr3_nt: TGTGCCAGCAGTCTTGATGGGACAGGGTGGGTCGGTACGCAGTATTTT
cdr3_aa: CASSLDGTGWVGTQYF

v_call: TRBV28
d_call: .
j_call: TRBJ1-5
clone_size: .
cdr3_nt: TGTGCCAGCAGGGATACCCATCAGCCCCAGCATTTT
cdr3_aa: CASRDTHQPQHF

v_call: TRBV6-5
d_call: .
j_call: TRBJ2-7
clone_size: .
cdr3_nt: TGTGCCAGCCGATCGGCCCCTCCCTACGAGCAGTACTTC
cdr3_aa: CASRSAPPYEQYF

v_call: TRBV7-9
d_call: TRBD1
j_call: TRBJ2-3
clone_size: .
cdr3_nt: TGTGCCAGCAGCACAGGGACAGGGTTTACAGATACGCAGTATTTT
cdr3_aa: CASSTGTGFTDTQYF

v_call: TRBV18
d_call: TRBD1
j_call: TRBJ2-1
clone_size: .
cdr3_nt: TGTGCCAGCTCACCCTCAGGGGGCGGAGGCTACAATGAGCAGTTCTTC
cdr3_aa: CASSPSGGGGYNEQFF

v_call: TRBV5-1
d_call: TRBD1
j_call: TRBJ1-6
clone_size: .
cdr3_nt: TGCGCCAGCAGCCGTGACAGGGGGCTCCGACATAATTCACCCCTCCACTTT
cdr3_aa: CASSRDRGLRHNSPLHF

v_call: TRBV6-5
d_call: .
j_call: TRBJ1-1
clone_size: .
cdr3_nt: TGTGCCAGCAGTGGCAATAGTGGTGGCACTGAAGCTTTCTTT
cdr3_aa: CASSGNSGGTEAFF

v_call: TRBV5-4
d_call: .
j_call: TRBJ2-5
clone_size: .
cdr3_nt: TGTGCCAGCAGCTCCCCGGGCAGTAGGATAGAGACCCAGTACTTC
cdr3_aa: CASSSPGSRIETQYF

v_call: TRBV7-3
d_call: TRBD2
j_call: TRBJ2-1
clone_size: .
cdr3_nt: TGTGCCAGCAGCTGGTCTAGCGGGAACAGTGAGCAGTTCTTC
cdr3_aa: CASSWSSGNSEQFF

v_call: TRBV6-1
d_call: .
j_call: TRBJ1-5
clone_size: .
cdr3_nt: TGTGCCAGCAGGACAATGGGGGTAGGCAATCAGCCCCAGCATTTT
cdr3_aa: CASRTMGVGNQPQHF

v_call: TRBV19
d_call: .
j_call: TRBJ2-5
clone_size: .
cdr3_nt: TGTGCCAGTAGTAAGGGATTCCAAGAGACCCAGTACTTC
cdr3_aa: CASSKGFQETQYF

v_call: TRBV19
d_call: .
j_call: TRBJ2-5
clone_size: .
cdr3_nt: TGTGCCAGTAGTATAGGCGGGAACTTACAGACCCAGTACTTC
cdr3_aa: CASSIGGNLQTQYF

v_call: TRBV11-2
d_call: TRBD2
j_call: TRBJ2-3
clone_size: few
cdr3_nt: TGTGCCAGCAGCTTTGACCCTAGCGGGATCACAGATACGCAGTATTTT
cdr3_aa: CASSFDPSGITDTQYF

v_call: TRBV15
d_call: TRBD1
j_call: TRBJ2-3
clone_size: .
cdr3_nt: TGTGCCACCAGCACCGACAGGGCCGCAGATACGCAGTATTTT
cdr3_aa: CATSTDRAADTQYF

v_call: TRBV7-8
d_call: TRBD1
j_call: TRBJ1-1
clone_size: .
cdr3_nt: TGTGCCAGCAGCATTTGGACAGGGGGCTTTGGGAACACTGAAGCTTTCTTT
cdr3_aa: CASSIWTGGFGNTEAFF